This TCR beta chain is drawn from a study of blood T cell repertoires in COVID-19. The wider study: The United States, Italy and Spain supplied acute and convalescent COVID-19 samples. PBMCs, B-cell-depleted T cells, or T cells provided the cDNA or gDNA that made up the material.

Per the study methods: Reference gene primers were amplified, and this amplification served to estimate nucleated cell counts. TCRdb's copy holds only in-frame clones and misses some; the assay was immunoSEQ multiplex PCR. V, J and clone size are those of that table, while D and trimming were read from the DNA. The sample records approximately 40,000 clones, about 90% being singletons. The CDR3 is made up of 15 amino acids. Germline lookup yields CDR1 SGHRS and CDR2 YFSETQ. J lost 5 bases, V lost 4 bases, and 12 bases had no gene match. This clonotype was sampled from a man in his 60s with acute or convalescent COVID-19. Input material: peripheral blood. V is TRBV5-1 and J is TRBJ2-7; TRBD2 matches 7 bases. CDR3 sequence (DNA): TGCGCCAGCAGCCGGGGGAGGGGAGGGCCAGACGAGCAGTACTTC. Translated: CASSRGRGGPDEQYF.